Below are 18 T cell receptor beta chains sequenced from a single sample in a study of T cell repertoires in cytomegalovirus infection. TCRdb reanalysed the reads using MiXCR and keeps one entry per CDR3 protein. The repertoire includes 900,000 to 950,000 distinct CDR3 sequences, around 32% of them detected once, and about 14% sits in the top ten. These receptors' antigens are unknown. The sequences come from cultured CD8+ T cells from PBMCs, collected from culture after CMV antigen stimulation. The receptors here all came from a human donor in good health (CMV status not recorded). Some clones in this sample may be carry-over from other donors' samples.

This clonotype was found a few times. The chain joins TRBV7-9 to TRBJ2-2; tentatively, D is TRBD1 (6 bases). Germline V lookup: CDR1 SEHNR, CDR2 FQNEAQ (reference sequence). Between the trimmed V and J ends, which lost 5 bases and 5 bases, there was a span of 18 bases. This CDR3 is built from 16 residues. The CDR3 reads CASSPNRTGLTGELFF. DNA for the CDR3: TGTGCCAGCAGCCCGAATCGAACAGGGCTAACCGGGGAGCTGTTTTTT. Full variable domain (rest looked up from reference TRBV7-9 and TRBJ2-2): DTGVSQNPRHKITKRGQNVTFRCDPISEHNRLYWYRQTLGQGPEFLTYFQNEAQLEKSRLLSDRFSAERPKGSFSTLEIQRTEQGDSAMYLCASSPNRTGLTGELFFGEGSRLTVL.

This clonotype was seen a handful of times. The chain links TRBV7-9 to TRBJ1-1; D gene uncertain. The CDR3 extends over 14 amino acids. In germline, CDR1 is SEHNR, CDR2 FQNEAQ (reference sequence). The V end was cut by 2 bases, the J end by 4 bases, with 11 bases between. The CDR3 coding sequence is TGTGCCAGCAGCTTACCAGGCCAGGCCACTGAAGCTTTCTTT. Amino acid sequence: CASSLPGQATEAFF.

This clonotype was recorded a few times. This clone may be a read error of a much larger clone one base away. The chain uses TRBV7-9 and TRBJ1-1; maybe TRBD1 (6 bases). The V end was cut by 6 bases, the J end by 2 bases, with 10 bases between. The germline V gene encodes CDR1 SEHNR and CDR2 FQNEAQ (reference sequence). The CDR3 has 13 residues. The CDR3 DNA follows: TGTGCCAGCAGGGACAGCTTCAACACTGAAGCTTTCTTT. As protein: CASRDSFNTEAFF.

This clonotype was picked up a small number of times. This rearrangement joins TRBV11-2 to TRBJ2-7; possible D gene TRBD2, 5 bases. The germline V and J ends were trimmed by 3 bases and 0 bases, with 9 bases remaining between them. Per the germline V gene, CDR1 is SGHAT and CDR2 is FQNNGV. This CDR3 spans 14 amino acids. The CDR3, as DNA: TGTGCCAGCAGCTTCCCGGGAAGCTCCTACGAGCAGTACGTC. Its translation is CASSFPGSSYEQYV.

The V call is TRBV9, the J call TRBJ2-2; tentative D call: TRBD1 (5 bases). Germline CDR1 reads SGDLS; CDR2 reads YYNGEE. The CDR3 contains 13 residues. V was shortened by 1 base and J by 7 bases, with 8 bases between the two germline ends. CDR3 DNA: TGTGCCAGCAGCGTACAGGGCCACGGGGAGCTGTTTTTT. Its translation is CASSVQGHGELFF.

This clonotype appeared a few times. This chain joins TRBV2 and TRBJ2-1; TRBD1 agrees at 11 bases. CDR3 size: 15 residues. With 8 bases clipped from V and 4 bases from J, the junction kept 7 bases outside the gene matches. Germline-derived CDR1 and CDR2 are SNHLY and FYNNEI. The CDR3 DNA reads TGTGCCAGCGGAAACGGACAGGGGGCTTACAATGAGCAGTTCTTC. Encoded protein: CASGNGQGAYNEQFF.

The chain joins TRBV6-5 to TRBJ2-1; D call uncertain. The V end lost 4 bases, the J end lost 7 bases, and 11 bases lay between the germline ends. Germline CDR1 reads MNHEY; CDR2 reads SVGAGI. CDR3 length: 13 amino acids. CDR3 sequence: CASSSNPRNEQFF. The CDR3 DNA follows: TGTGCCAGCAGTTCCAACCCGAGGAATGAGCAGTTCTTC.

The genes are TRBV4-3 and TRBJ2-1; TRBD2 matches at 7 bases. CDR3 length: 14 amino acids. The junction had 8 bases not matched to a gene; V was cut back by 4 bases and J by 8 bases. Germline V gene sequence: CDR1 LGHNA, CDR2 YSLEER. The CDR3 sequence is CASSLLLARDEQFF. The DNA for the CDR3 is TGCGCCAGCAGCCTTCTACTAGCGAGAGATGAGCAGTTCTTC.

The gene calls are TRBV19 and TRBJ1-2, with TRBD1 as a possible D gene (5 bases). Germline V gives CDR1 LNHDA, CDR2 SQIVND (reference sequence). CDR3 size: 11 residues. Trimming stripped 8 bases from V and 8 bases from J, with 12 bases between. CDR3 loop: CASGGTRGYTF. CDR3 bases: TGTGCCAGTGGAGGGACCCGGGGCTACACCTTC.

In its sample, this clonotype was seen a few times. J is TRBJ2-2 and V is TRBV11-2; D is undetermined. Germline values: CDR1 SGHAT, CDR2 FQNNGV. V was pared by 8 bases and J by 5 bases, with 3 bases between. The CDR3 is 10 residues long. CDR3 DNA: TGTGCCAGCTGGACCGGGGAGCTGTTTTTT. Its translation: CASWTGELFF.

This clonotype came up many times. The rearrangement links TRBV7-6 to TRBJ2-3, with D unclear. The length of the CDR3 is 16 residues. Trimming left V 2 bases short and J 5 bases short, with 17 bases between. Germline loops: CDR1 SGHVS, CDR2 FNYEAQ. CDR3 in DNA: TGTGCCAGCAGCTTACTCCCGGGCCCTGTGAGAGATACGCAGTATTTT. Protein sequence: CASSLLPGPVRDTQYF.

This clonotype was recorded a few times. The chain carries TRBV7-2 and TRBJ1-4; D is unclear. The CDR3 has 15 residues. Looked up from germline, CDR1 is SGHTA and CDR2 is FQGNSA. The V and J ends lost 4 bases and 7 bases respectively, with 16 bases between them. Written as DNA, the CDR3 is TGTGCCAGCAGCTCCCCCGGGATTTGGGGTGAAAAACTGTTTTTT. Translating gives CASSSPGIWGEKLFF.

This clonotype came up a few times. This chain joins TRBV29-1 and TRBJ1-2, with 8 bases matching TRBD1. CDR3 length equals 12 residues. The V gene end was trimmed by 5 bases and the J gene end by 4 bases; junction bases not matched to a gene: 3. Germline V gene lookup returns CDR1 SQVTM and CDR2 ANQGSEA. The chain's CDR3 is CSVSGGSYGYTF. CDR3 bases: TGCAGCGTTTCAGGGGGCAGCTATGGCTACACCTTC.

This sequence joins TRBV19 and TRBJ2-2, with D unresolved. The CDR3 totals 19 residues. Germline-derived CDR1 and CDR2 are LNHDA and SQIVND (reference sequence). The ends were cut back, 1 base at V and 5 bases at J, with 23 bases in the middle. Here the CDR3 reads CASSIVGPLDPINTGELFF. The CDR3 nucleotides are TGTGCCAGTAGTATAGTGGGCCCTCTCGATCCCATTAATACCGGGGAGCTGTTTTTT.

This clonotype was picked up a small number of times. This chain joins TRBV27 and TRBJ2-6; maybe TRBD1 (6 bases). The CDR3 has 16 amino acids. Trimming took 5 bases from V and 4 from J, leaving 15 bases between them. Per germline, CDR1 MNHEY and CDR2 SMNVEV (reference sequence). CDR3 nucleotide sequence: TGTGCCAGCAGTCCGTCCTCAGGGGACGGGGCCAACGTCCTGACTTTC. Its translation is CASSPSSGDGANVLTF.

This chain joins TRBV28 and TRBJ1-2; no reliable D call. The V gene's germline CDR1 is MDHEN and CDR2 SYDVKM. This CDR3 contains 13 residues. V shed 5 bases and J shed 4 bases, with 11 bases lying between them. The CDR3 sequence is CASSEGLLYGYTF. In nucleotides, the CDR3 is TGTGCCAGCAGTGAAGGGCTCCTCTATGGCTACACCTTC.

The table lists this clonotype with a few counts. The chain joins TRBV5-6 to TRBJ2-7; TRBD1 agrees at 8 bases. The length of the CDR3 is 14 residues. Germline-derived CDR1 and CDR2 are SGHDT and YYEEEE. This CDR3 is CASSPFLARTGLSV. The CDR3 bases are TGTGCCAGCAGCCCTTTCCTGGCGAGGACAGGGCTTTCAGTC.

The chain combines TRBV2 with TRBJ1-3, with 7 bases that match TRBD1. The CDR3 runs to 11 residues. The V gene end was trimmed by 5 bases and the J gene end by 15 bases; junction bases not matched to a gene: 7. Per germline, CDR1 SNHLY and CDR2 FYNNEI. The CDR3: CASSSGTDKYF. CDR3 DNA sequence: TGTGCCAGCAGTTCCGGGACAGACAAATATTTT. The whole variable domain, filled in from reference TRBV2 and TRBJ1-3, reads EPEVTQTPSHQVTQMGQEVILRCVPISNHLYFYWYRQILGQKVEFLVSFYNNEISEKSEIFDDQFSVERPDGSNFTLKIRSTKLEDSAMYFCASSSGTDKYFGEGSWLTVV.